These 15 T cell receptor beta chains originate from one sample sequenced in a study of identical twins. TCRdb reprocessed the 5' RACE reads with MiXCR, giving one entry per CDR3 protein. The sample shows hundreds of thousands of distinct CDR3 sequences, roughly 6% of them seen only once. Sequenced input: naive T cells sorted from blood. The receptors here all came from a man younger than 35 in good health.

This clonotype was counted many times. The gene calls are TRBV6-2 or TRBV6-3 and TRBJ2-3; no clear D gene. V was shortened by 4 bases and J by 4 bases, with 6 bases between the two germline ends. The CDR3 is 12 amino acids. The germline V gene has CDR1 MNHEY and CDR2 SVGEGT. Here the CDR3 DNA reads TGTGCCAGCAGTTTACGGTCAGATACGCAGTATTTT. This translates into CASSLRSDTQYF.

This clonotype came up many times. V and J are TRBV30 and TRBJ2-1; TRBD2 matches 8 bases. The J segment lost 8 bases and the V segment lost 7 bases, leaving 13 bases of the junction unmatched. Germline V lookup: CDR1 GTSNPN, CDR2 SVGIG (reference sequence). The CDR3 sequence is 14 residues long. CDR3 region: CASGTSQWVYEQFF. CDR3 coding DNA: TGTGCCTCCGGGACTAGTCAGTGGGTCTATGAGCAGTTCTTC.

This clonotype was counted only a few times. The rearrangement uses TRBV30 and TRBJ2-1; the D call may be TRBD1 or TRBD2 (6 bases each). This CDR3 comprises 15 residues. Germline V gene sequence: CDR1 GTSNPN, CDR2 SVGIG (reference sequence). V was clipped by 0 bases and J by 9 bases, with 18 bases between them. CDR3 nucleotides: TGTGCCTGGAGTGTAATATTAGGAGGGGGAGGTGAGCAGTTCTTC. This codes for CAWSVILGGGGEQFF.

This clonotype showed up just a few times. As DNA, the CDR3 is TGTGCCAGCAGCACGGGGAATCTGAACACTGAAGCTTTCTTT. As protein: CASSTGNLNTEAFF. The J gene is TRBJ1-1, the V gene TRBV11-2, with unresolved D. V shed 5 bases and J shed 0 bases, with 10 bases lying between them. Germline V lookup: CDR1 SGHAT, CDR2 FQNNGV. CDR3 length: 14 amino acids.

V usage is TRBV12-3 or TRBV12-4 and J usage is TRBJ2-2, with a possible D match to TRBD2 (6 bases). V dropped 6 bases and J dropped 1 base, with 15 bases sitting between them. This CDR3 spans 16 amino acids. In nucleotides, the CDR3 is TGTGCCAGCAGAGGCCAAAGGGACTTGAACACCGGGGAGCTGTTTTTT. It encodes CASRGQRDLNTGELFF.

This clonotype was detected ten times or more. The V and J genes are TRBV20-1 and TRBJ2-1, with D tentatively TRBD1 (6 bases). The germline V and J ends were trimmed by 0 bases and 7 bases, with 19 bases remaining between them. The germline CDR1 and CDR2 sequences are DFQATT and SNEGSKA (reference sequence). This CDR3 has 16 residues. The CDR3 DNA sequence: TGCAGTGCTAGAGATCCTTGGGGGCGGAGTGGGAATGAGCAGTTCTTC. Residues: CSARDPWGRSGNEQFF.

In its sample, this clonotype was seen many times. The gene calls are TRBV20-1 and TRBJ2-7; 8 bases match TRBD2. The CDR3 length is 15 residues. From germline, CDR1 is DFQATT and CDR2 SNEGSKA (reference sequence). The ends lost 4 bases at V and 4 bases at J; junction bases unmatched: 12. Here the CDR3 reads CSATIIAGQPYEQYF. The CDR3 region has the DNA TGCAGTGCTACCATTATAGCGGGACAACCGTACGAGCAGTACTTC.

The DNA of the CDR3 is TGTGCCAGCCATGAGACGGGACTCTCCTACAATGAGCAGTTCTTC. Translated: CASHETGLSYNEQFF. The V and J genes are TRBV11-3 and TRBJ2-1; D is perhaps TRBD2 (6 bases). The CDR3 runs 15 residues. The germline V gene has CDR1 SGHNT and CDR2 YENEEA. V lost 8 bases and J 0 bases, leaving 14 bases between the germline ends.

This clonotype was detected ten times or more. CDR3 nucleotide sequence: TGTGCCAGCAGCTTGGGGCCTCAGATTGCTAGCACAGATACGCAGTATTTT. Protein product: CASSLGPQIASTDTQYF. V gene TRBV7-9 combines with J gene TRBJ2-3; D might be TRBD1 (5 bases). Trimming shortened V by 3 bases and J by 0 bases, and 16 bases separated the two germline ends. Germline loops: CDR1 SEHNR, CDR2 FQNEAQ (reference sequence). The CDR3 spans 17 residues.

This clonotype was recorded a few times. The rearrangement links TRBV4-1 to TRBJ2-2, with 7 bases fitting TRBD1. This CDR3 region has 15 residues. Germline CDR1 reads MGHRA; CDR2 reads YSYEKL. V dropped 3 bases and J dropped 4; count of bases not matched to a gene: 5. CDR3 DNA sequence: TGCGCCAGCAGCCAGGTCACAGGGGCCACCGGGGAGCTGTTTTTT. Translated, it gives CASSQVTGATGELFF.

Details on this clonotype: A much larger clonotype is one base distant, so this may be a read error. The rearrangement joins TRBV4-2 to TRBJ2-1; 7 bases agree with TRBD2. Germline CDR1 LGHNA, CDR2 YNFKEQ. CDR3 size: 14 residues. CDR3 nucleotide sequence: TGTGCCAGCAGCCAAGAGCGGGACTACAATGAGCGGTTCTTC. This sequence encodes CASSQERDYNERFF.

This chain uses TRBV12-3 or TRBV12-4 with TRBJ1-5; 7 nucleotides agree with TRBD1. The CDR3 consists of 14 residues. The V segment lost 6 bases and the J segment 7 bases; nucleotides outside the gene matches: 9. In DNA, the CDR3 is TGTGCCAGCAGCTTGACAGGGCAAGGCCAGCCCCAGCATTTT. It yields the protein CASSLTGQGQPQHF.

In regard to this clonotype: This may come from a read error, since a much larger clone is one base off. The conserved phenylalanine or tryptophan normally closing the CDR3 is absent here, so this likely arose from a read error. DNA of the CDR3: TGCAGCGCTGAGAGGTCCACCTACAATGAGCAGTTCTAC. Translation gives CSAERSTYNEQFY. The chain uses TRBV29-1 and TRBJ2-1; no firm D call. The CDR3 runs to 13 residues. Germline CDR1 reads SQVTM; CDR2 reads ANQGSEA. V was pared by 7 bases and J by 2 bases, with 12 bases between.

The chain has TRBV5-1 and TRBJ2-7; 12 bases are shared with TRBD1. Germline V CDR1 and CDR2: SGHRS, YFSETQ. V shed 0 bases and J 5 bases; nucleotides not matched to a gene: 6. This CDR3 has 16 amino acids. CDR3 residues: CASSLGTGTGGHEQYF. The CDR3 DNA reads as TGCGCCAGCAGCTTGGGCACCGGGACAGGGGGCCACGAGCAGTACTTC.

This clonotype was recorded at least ten times. CDR3 DNA: TGTGCCATCAGTGCGGACGCCTACGAGCAGTACGTC. As protein: CAISADAYEQYV. This chain links TRBV10-3 with TRBJ2-7, with unresolved D. CDR1 is ENHRY, CDR2 SYGVKD, per germline. CDR3 length: 12 amino acids. V gave up 4 bases and J gave up 2 bases, with 6 bases separating them.